This T cell receptor beta chain was observed in a study of blood T cells in healthy people across ages. Whole-study results and caveats: The study could not conclusively compare naive and antigen-experienced cells, given its unsorted PBMCs. Diversity was higher, and naive CD4+ cells more numerous, in long-lived donors than in aged donors. Changes seen in expanded clonotypes were possibly confounded by donor CMV status left unknown.

Combining a sample-barcoded 5' primer with a J-beta primer mix, a second PCR ran for roughly 6 to 12 cycles. CDR3-containing paired-end reads numbered at least 2.5 million in each sample. MiXCR, run by TCRdb on the 5' RACE reads, gives a single entry per CDR3 protein. The table has more than 1,400,000 distinct CDR3 sequences, roughly 45% seen once; the top ten hold 7% to 9%. This clonotype was observed a handful of times. Its antigen is still unknown. The CDR3 has 12 residues. Trimming removed 11 bases from V and 2 bases from J, with 13 bases in between. The V gene is TRBV12-3 or TRBV12-4, the J gene TRBJ2-7; D is tentatively TRBD1 or TRBD2 (5 bases each). This sequence originates from a woman in her late teens or twenties in good health. The sample was blood. Here the CDR3 reads CAFRDGAYEQYF. The DNA for the CDR3 is TGTGCCTTCCGGGACGGAGCCTACGAGCAGTACTTC.